This T cell receptor (beta chain) was found in a study of cytomegalovirus exposure and HLA in healthy donors (dated by TCRdb to the late 2010s). Context from the whole study: An earlier analysis of around 600 of the donors reported approximately 300 Gb of sequence data and more than 90 million unique TCR beta sequences from some 180 million T cells. All discovery cohort repertoires had been generated using a single sequencing platform. Class I and class II HLA loci were covered by the typing at four-digit resolution. The study used immunosequencing to profile the T cell repertoires of more than 650 subjects and linked those repertoires to cytomegalovirus serostatus. In an earlier analysis of roughly 540 of the donors, high-throughput TCR beta sequencing was used to judge whether each TCR beta V gene segment behaved as functional or pseudogenic. High-throughput TCR immunosequencing, statistical association of individual TCRs with disease status, and machine learning were combined to predict cytomegalovirus infection status. A separate validation cohort of roughly 130 different subjects was used in addition to the roughly 620-subject first cohort. A later genetic analysis used genome-wide SNP genotypes for about 60% of the 666 donors, treating that subset as a discovery cohort. Roughly 300 gigabases of sequencing data and 70 million to 100 million unique TCR sequences made up an early release that covered some 640 HLA-typed donors. On average, 235,054 unique TCR beta nucleotide sequences were sequenced per donor among 300 to 500 genotyped donors of the cohort, with about 19% of those sequences being non-productive. The genetic ancestry cluster associated with self-reported Caucasian donors included 65% to 90% of the approximately 410 genotyped donors. Donor age, sex, ethnicity and CMV serostatus were compiled alongside the repertoire data. Typing coverage varied by locus: about 620-630 donors for A, B, C, DRB1 and DQB1; approximately 520 for DQA1; about 600 for DPA1; approximately 470 for DPB1. A later analysis re-examined previously published TCR beta repertoires from 600 to 700 donors and added high-resolution HLA genotyping to investigate patterns of TCR occurrence. The study aimed to test whether signatures of past pathogen exposure could be identified by cataloging public T cell receptors. About 5 DR-DQ haplotypes were handled as single units for association and clustering, since linkage in the cohort was strong. Rather than using new phenotypic data, the later analysis identified candidate immune exposures from TCR beta sequences and from how often those sequences occurred across donors.

Of note for this clone: Its recognized antigen is unknown. Per-base qualities were not stored, and no clone one base away is much larger.

What the study reported, not specific to this receptor: In a later analysis, most CMV-associated TCR beta chains were found to appear HLA-restricted, with HLA associations seemingly driven largely by CMV exposure. This cohort had only TCR beta chains sequenced, and the lack of alpha or paired-chain data limited which features could be detected. A later analysis associated 17,000 or so TCR beta sequences with specific HLA alleles at a false discovery rate of 0.05. A later analysis found that HLA-associated TCR beta chains were more clonally expanded and had lower generation probabilities than equally common non-associated chains. Assigning TCR associations to individual alleles was difficult when HLA alleles, especially DR and DQ, strongly co-occurred. Because HLA typing was unavailable for some donors at each locus, only the typed subset was used in association tests. It was suggested by the authors that the approach could potentially be generalized to other disease states and immunological phenotypes. In vitro tests confirmed that a few of the cytomegalovirus-associated TCR beta chains recognize cytomegalovirus antigens. Roughly uniform sequencing depth across donors was assumed in presence/absence analyses, although this assumption may not hold. A further reported finding was that TCR beta sequences accurately predicted the HLA-A and HLA-B alleles for most subjects in the first cohort. V-gene and J-gene trimming of TCR beta chains was associated with a missense DCLRE1C variant in a later genetic analysis, and the association was replicated in an independent cohort. In an earlier analysis of a few hundred of the donors, most TCR beta V segments were observed in productive rearrangements about 87% or about 30% of the time, broadly matching IMGT annotations. Because counts were too low, more than 15 rarely observed V segments, including chromosome 9 orphons, were excluded from the earlier analysis of roughly 580 of the donors. While some public TCRs were present in many individuals, most TCR sequences turned up only very rarely across donors. A group of highly shared sequence variants was considered likely to be a technical artifact of the sequencing pipeline. Correlated functional status among segregating V segments might be attributable to linkage disequilibrium, but an unknown experimental factor could not be ruled out. In a later analysis, TCR association rates were found to vary across HLA loci, with the most associated TCRs seen for DRB1 alleles and the fewest for HLA-C alleles. The classifier was reported to diagnose cytomegalovirus status with high specificity and sensitivity in both the original and validation cohorts. In a later analysis, several top co-occurrence clusters were reported to appear linked to parvovirus B19, influenza, CMV and Epstein-Barr virus. In a later genetic analysis, fewer N-insertions in productive TCRs were reported among donors in an Asian-associated ancestry cluster than the roughly 700-donor mean. In the study, roughly 160 TCR beta chains were listed as associated with cytomegalovirus. The only immune exposure information available for the cohort was CMV serostatus.

The cohort consisted of hundreds of healthy bone marrow donors. At the time of sampling, every cohort member was nominally healthy, though immune exposures that went unrecorded were likely present. The donor tested CMV seronegative and was one of the 352 seronegative cohort members. A peripheral blood sample was provided by each donor, and peripheral blood mononuclear cells were used for TCR beta sequencing. Genomic DNA extraction from the blood cell samples was performed with the Qiagen DNeasy Blood Extraction Kit. Receptor amplification or capture employed the immunoSEQ multiplex PCR assay. The multiplex PCR relied on a mix of 60 forward primers for TCR Vbeta segments and 13 reverse primers for TCR Jbeta segments. Amplification of the CDR3 region of rearranged TCR beta genes was performed with a multiplex PCR assay on genomic DNA. On the Illumina HiSeq System, the amplified TCR beta libraries were sequenced as 87-base-pair reads. The published analysis was carried out like this. A later analysis tallied some 79 million unique TCR beta chains across the 700 or so repertoires, and some 10 million of those chains were shared by two or more donors. Raw reads were error-corrected and collapsed into unique sequences by a nearest-neighbor algorithm in which closely related sequences were merged to remove PCR and sequencing errors. V, D and J gene segments were assigned by aligning CDR3 sequences to IMGT reference sequences. Each retained sequence needed at least a six-nucleotide match to both a V gene segment and a J gene segment. A rearrangement was called productive if the CDR3 had no stop codons and remained in frame with V and J, and every other rearrangement was called non-productive. CDR3 was defined by IMGT convention, running from the second conserved V-encoded cysteine to the conserved J-encoded phenylalanine. In an earlier analysis of some 550 of the donors, sequences lacking an unambiguous match to a single V gene segment were excluded. In an earlier analysis of approximately 560 of the donors, a V segment was called functional when productive rearrangements were above 56.7%, and segregating when the standard deviation between donors exceeded 5%. A statistical classification framework was developed to diagnose cytomegalovirus status using the catalog of TCR beta chain sequences. A later analysis assigned V and J genes by comparing TCR nucleotide sequences with IMGT/GENE-DB human TR gene sequences. In a later analysis, CDR3 sequences and most-parsimonious VDJ recombination scenarios were assigned using the TCRdist pipeline. In a later analysis, each TCR beta chain was defined by its CDR3 amino acid sequence together with its V-gene family, and reads lacking a unique V-gene family were excluded. As a way to deal with suspected cross-contamination and a sequencing artifact, a later analysis dropped under 600 nucleotide sequences that were highly shared and had low generation probability. In a later analysis, a clonal expansion index for each public chain was calculated from normalized within-repertoire ranks of inferred template counts. Generation probabilities in a later analysis came from a VDJ recombination model fitted to out-of-frame rearrangements, and those results were checked against IGoR. Hypergeometric tests were used in a later analysis to score TCR-TCR, TCR-HLA and TCR-CMV co-occurrence, with a repertoire-size bias correction applied to the TCR pairs. A later analysis estimated false discovery rates by permuting HLA or CMV assignments 20 times. A later analysis grouped co-occurring TCRs with DBSCAN, adding TCRdist sequence similarity when clustering within HLA-allele-positive subsets. Repertoires with fewer than 30,000 or more than 120,000 public chains were left out of co-occurrence clustering, as were about 5 repertoires with anomalous nucleotide sharing. This is the immuneACCESS table as TCRdb keeps it, with only in-frame sequences that have V and J called. A part of the clones is gone; compared with another copy, unresolved V genes explain less than half, and the rest is unexplained. That table supplies the V and J calls and clone size; D and trimming were determined from the DNA. Present in this sample are roughly 190,000 clones, 60% to 85% of which were seen just once. Jointly, the top ten make up 1.6% of the sample.

Input material: PBMCs. This clonotype originated in a young woman in good health and CMV-seronegative.

The base sequence is TGTGCCAGCAGCCAAGACGGTCAGGCCGTCTCCTACGAGCAGTACTTC. It is translated as CASSQDGQAVSYEQYF. The rearrangement combines TRBV4-2 with TRBJ2-7, with the identity of the D gene unclear. Including cysteine and phenylalanine, the CDR3 has 16 amino acids. This entry keeps only the CDR3 DNA: 48 bases, framed from base 1. V gives up 0 bases and J gives up 0 bases, and the segment between their germline ends measures 12 bases. The germline V gene encodes CDR1 LGHNA and CDR2 YNFKEQ.